These 14 T cell receptor beta chains came from one sample sequenced in a study of T cell responses to AZD1222 COVID-19 vaccine. Clones were read by immunoSEQ multiplex PCR, and TCRdb kept only the in-frame ones, dropping some. This sample yields over 120,000 clones, of which 89% are seen a single time; roughly 1.8% belongs to the top ten. This specimen consisted of peripheral blood, obtained 28 days after the second AZD1222 dose. These receptors were taken from an adult who received the AZD1222 COVID-19 vaccine.

V is TRBV30 and J is TRBJ1-2; no reliable D call. This CDR3 region has 13 residues. The germline CDR1 and CDR2 sequences are GTSNPN and SVGIG (reference sequence). The germline V and J ends were trimmed by 5 bases and 4 bases, with 14 bases remaining between them. The CDR3 DNA reads TGTGCCTGGGGCCCTAGTCGGTTCTATGGCTACACCTTC. This gives the protein CAWGPSRFYGYTF. Full variable domain (remainder filled in from reference TRBV30 and TRBJ1-2): SQTIHQWPATLVQPVGSPLSLECTVEGTSNPNLYWYRQAAGRGLQLLFYSVGIGQISSEVPQNLSASRPQDRQFILSSKKLLLSDSGFYLCAWGPSRFYGYTFGSGTRLTVV.

J is TRBJ2-1 and V is TRBV9, with 12 bases matching TRBD2. Trimming at V came to 0 bases and at J to 0 bases, leaving 22 bases not matched to a gene. Germline CDR1 SGDLS, CDR2 YYNGEE. The CDR3 spans 24 residues. The chain's CDR3 is CASSVEGTGRPGLAGSRSYNEQFF. In DNA, the CDR3 is TGTGCCAGCAGCGTAGAAGGGACAGGGAGACCGGGACTAGCGGGCTCCCGCTCCTACAATGAGCAGTTCTTC.

The chain combines TRBV30 with TRBJ1-1; D is possibly TRBD1 (6 bases). The germline CDR1 and CDR2 sequences are GTSNPN and SVGIG (reference sequence). The CDR3 spans 14 residues. With 2 bases removed from V and 6 bases from J, the gap between germline ends came to 16 bases. CDR3: CAWSLTQGTPEAFF. The CDR3 bases are TGTGCCTGGAGTCTTACTCAGGGGACACCTGAAGCTTTCTTT.

The chain is built from TRBV6-5 and TRBJ2-1; 7 positions agree with TRBD2. CDR1 MNHEY and CDR2 SVGAGI come from the germline V gene. The CDR3 is made up of 15 amino acids. V lost 0 bases to trimming and J lost 7 bases; unmatched junction nucleotides: 6. DNA for the CDR3: TGTGCCAGCAGTTACTCTGGCGGGAGCCGGAATGAGCAGTTCTTC. Amino acid sequence: CASSYSGGSRNEQFF.

This chain connects TRBV7-6 to TRBJ2-2, with D possibly called TRBD1 or TRBD2 (5 bases each). Trimming removed 5 bases at V and 1 base at J, with 14 bases between. The CDR3 has 16 amino acids. Germline CDR1 reads SGHVS; CDR2 reads FNYEAQ. The CDR3 bases are TGTGCCAGCAGCGGGCCAGGGACCGGGAACACCGGGGAGCTGTTTTTT. It translates to CASSGPGTGNTGELFF.

This chain uses TRBV16 with TRBJ1-4, with D uncertain. Germline V gene lookup returns CDR1 KGHSY and CDR2 FQNENV. The V gene lost 2 bases and the J gene lost 8 bases, with 15 bases spanning the gap. The CDR3 is 15 amino acids. CDR3 DNA: TGTGCCAGCAGCCAAGGTTGGAGCCTAGGGGAAAAACTGTTTTTT. The encoded protein is CASSQGWSLGEKLFF.

The rearrangement uses TRBV4-3 and TRBJ2-1; D is unresolved. Looked up from germline, CDR1 is LGHNA and CDR2 is YSLEER. The V gene lost 2 bases and the J gene lost 7 bases, with 9 bases spanning the gap. CDR3 length equals 13 residues. The DNA for the CDR3 is TGCGCCAGCAGCCAACGTACTTCGAATGAGCAGTTCTTC. Translated: CASSQRTSNEQFF.

The CDR3, as DNA: TGTGCCACTGGATCCGGGACGGGACCCAGGAACACTGAAGCTTTCTTT. It is translated as CATGSGTGPRNTEAFF. The chain has TRBV28 and TRBJ1-1; tentatively, D is TRBD1 (5 bases). Per the germline V gene, CDR1 is MDHEN and CDR2 is SYDVKM. Trimming stripped 10 bases from V and 1 base from J, with 22 bases between. The CDR3 has 16 amino acids.

The chain has TRBV5-6 and TRBJ1-2, with D unresolved. Trimming cost V 0 bases and J 3 bases, with 9 bases left between them. The CDR3 loop spans 14 amino acids. Germline CDR1 and CDR2: SGHDT and YYEEEE. The CDR3 nucleotides read TGTGCCAGCAGCTTGGTTGGCGGGGACTATGGCTACACCTTC. It is translated as CASSLVGGDYGYTF.

The V gene is TRBV28, the J gene TRBJ1-1; 7 positions agree with TRBD1. The CDR3 consists of 15 residues. The V gene's germline CDR1 is MDHEN and CDR2 SYDVKM. The ends lost 6 bases at V and 5 bases at J; junction bases unmatched: 12. CDR3 nucleotide sequence: TGTGCCAGCAGCTCTGGCCAGACAGGGAGAACTGAAGCTTTCTTT. Its protein is CASSSGQTGRTEAFF.

V is TRBV27 and J is TRBJ1-5; 9 bases align to TRBD1. This CDR3 is built from 14 residues. Trimming at V came to 5 bases and at J to 8 bases, leaving 7 bases not matched to a gene. Germline loops: CDR1 MNHEY, CDR2 SMNVEV (reference sequence). CDR3 residues: CASSPNRGLEPQHF. CDR3 coding DNA: TGTGCCAGCAGTCCCAACAGGGGGCTGGAGCCCCAGCATTTT.

V usage is TRBV6-1 and J usage is TRBJ1-5; TRBD1 matches 7 bases. Trimming at V came to 1 base and at J to 5 bases, leaving 2 bases not matched to a gene. The germline V gene has CDR1 MNHNS and CDR2 SASEGT. This CDR3 comprises 14 residues. CDR3 sequence (DNA): TGTGCCAGCAGTGAAGGAACAGGGGATCAGCCCCAGCATTTT. Translating gives CASSEGTGDQPQHF.

This clone came up a few times. V usage is TRBV11-2 and J usage is TRBJ2-7, with D uncertain. The germline V and J ends were trimmed by 3 bases and 9 bases, with 15 bases remaining between them. Germline values: CDR1 SGHAT, CDR2 FQNNGV. This CDR3 spans 13 amino acids. CDR3 sequence: CASSFRVTSVQYF. CDR3 DNA sequence: TGTGCCAGCAGCTTTAGGGTTACCTCGGTGCAGTACTTC. The full variable domain, in which reference TRBV11-2 and TRBJ2-7 provide the parts outside the CDR3, is EAGVAQSPRYKIIEKRQSVAFWCNPISGHATLYWYQQILGQGPKLLIQFQNNGVVDDSQLPKDRFSAERLKGVDSTLKIQPAKLEDSAVYLCASSFRVTSVQYFGPGTRLTVT.

The gene calls are TRBV11-2 and TRBJ2-1; 8 bases line up with TRBD1. The CDR3 is 17 residues long. Germline V gives CDR1 SGHAT, CDR2 FQNNGV. V lost 5 bases and J lost 2; bases outside the gene matches: 11. The CDR3 nucleotides read TGTGCCAGCAGCCGCGCGAAGACAGGGGTGACCTACAATGAGCAGTTCTTC. This codes for CASSRAKTGVTYNEQFF. Combining the CDR3 with reference TRBV11-2 and TRBJ2-1 gives the whole variable domain EAGVAQSPRYKIIEKRQSVAFWCNPISGHATLYWYQQILGQGPKLLIQFQNNGVVDDSQLPKDRFSAERLKGVDSTLKIQPAKLEDSAVYLCASSRAKTGVTYNEQFFGPGTRLTVL.